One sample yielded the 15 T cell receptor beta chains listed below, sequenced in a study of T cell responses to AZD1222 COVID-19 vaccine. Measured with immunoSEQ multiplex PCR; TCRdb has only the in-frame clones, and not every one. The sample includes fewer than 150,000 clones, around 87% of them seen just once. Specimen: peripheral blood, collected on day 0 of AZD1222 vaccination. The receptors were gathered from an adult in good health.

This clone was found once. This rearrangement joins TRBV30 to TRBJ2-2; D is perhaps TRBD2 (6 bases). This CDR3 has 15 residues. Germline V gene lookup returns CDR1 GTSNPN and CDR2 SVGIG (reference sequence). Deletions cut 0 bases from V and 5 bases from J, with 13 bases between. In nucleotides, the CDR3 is TGTGCCTGGAGTGTACCGGGGGAGGTTACCGGGGAGCTGTTTTTT. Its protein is CAWSVPGEVTGELFF.

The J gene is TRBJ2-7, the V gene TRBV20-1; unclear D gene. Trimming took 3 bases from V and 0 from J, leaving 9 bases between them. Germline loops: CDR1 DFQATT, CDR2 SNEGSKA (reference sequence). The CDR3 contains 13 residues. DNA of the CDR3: TGCAGTGCTAGTCGTGGAAGCTCCTACGAGCAGTACTTC. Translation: CSASRGSSYEQYF.

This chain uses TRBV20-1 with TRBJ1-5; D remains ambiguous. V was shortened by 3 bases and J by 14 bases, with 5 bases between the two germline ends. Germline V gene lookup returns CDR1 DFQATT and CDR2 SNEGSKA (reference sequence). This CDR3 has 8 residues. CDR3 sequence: CSASFKHF. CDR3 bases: TGCAGTGCTAGCTTTAAGCATTTT.

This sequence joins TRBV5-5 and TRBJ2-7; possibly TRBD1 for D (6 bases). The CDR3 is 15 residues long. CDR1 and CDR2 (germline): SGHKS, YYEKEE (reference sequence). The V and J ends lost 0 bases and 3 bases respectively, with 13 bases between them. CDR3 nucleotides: TGTGCCAGCAGCTTGGGACAGGCGAGGTTCTACGAGCAGTACTTC. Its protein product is CASSLGQARFYEQYF.

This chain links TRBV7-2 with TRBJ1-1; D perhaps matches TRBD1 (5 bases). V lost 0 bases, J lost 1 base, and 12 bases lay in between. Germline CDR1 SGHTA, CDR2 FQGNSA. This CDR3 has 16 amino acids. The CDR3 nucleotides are TGTGCCAGCAGCTTAGCGAGCTTCAGGGCGAACACTGAAGCTTTCTTT. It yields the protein CASSLASFRANTEAFF. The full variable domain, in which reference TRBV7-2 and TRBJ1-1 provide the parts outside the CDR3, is GAGVSQSPSNKVTEKGKDVELRCDPISGHTALYWYRQSLGQGLEFLIYFQGNSAPDKSGLPSDRFSAERTGGSVSTLTIQRTQQEDSAVYLCASSLASFRANTEAFFGQGTRLTVV.

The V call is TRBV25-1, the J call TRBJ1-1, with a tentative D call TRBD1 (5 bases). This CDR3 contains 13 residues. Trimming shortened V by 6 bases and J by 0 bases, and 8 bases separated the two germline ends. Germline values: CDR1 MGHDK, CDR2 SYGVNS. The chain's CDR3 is CASSDRMNTEAFF. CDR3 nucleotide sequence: TGTGCCAGCAGCGACAGAATGAACACTGAAGCTTTCTTT.

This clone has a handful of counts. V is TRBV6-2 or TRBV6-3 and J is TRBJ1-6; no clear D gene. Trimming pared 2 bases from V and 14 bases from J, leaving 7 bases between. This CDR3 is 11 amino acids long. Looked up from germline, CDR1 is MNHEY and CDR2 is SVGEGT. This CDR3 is CASSYPESLHF. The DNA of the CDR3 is TGTGCCAGCAGTTACCCAGAGTCCCTCCACTTT.

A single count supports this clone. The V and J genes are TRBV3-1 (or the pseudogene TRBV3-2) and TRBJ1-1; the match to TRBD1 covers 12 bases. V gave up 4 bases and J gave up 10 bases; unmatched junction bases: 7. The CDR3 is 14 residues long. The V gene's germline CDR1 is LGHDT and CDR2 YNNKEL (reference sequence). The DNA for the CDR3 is TGTGCCAGCAGCCCCCGGGACAGGGGGCTTTTAGCTTTCTTT. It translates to CASSPRDRGLLAFF.

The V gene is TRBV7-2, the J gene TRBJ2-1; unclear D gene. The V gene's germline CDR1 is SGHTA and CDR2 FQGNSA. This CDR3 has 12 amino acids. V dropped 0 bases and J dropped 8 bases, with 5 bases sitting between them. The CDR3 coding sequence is TGTGCCAGCAGCTTAGCTAGGGATGAGCAGTTCTTC. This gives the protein CASSLARDEQFF.

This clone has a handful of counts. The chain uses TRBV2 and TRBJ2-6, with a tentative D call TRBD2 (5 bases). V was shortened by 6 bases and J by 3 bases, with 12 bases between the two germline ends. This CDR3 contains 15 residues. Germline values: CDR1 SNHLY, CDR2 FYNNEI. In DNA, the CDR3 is TGTGCCAGCAGCCCATCGGGGTTTGGGGCCAACGTCCTGACTTTC. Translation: CASSPSGFGANVLTF.

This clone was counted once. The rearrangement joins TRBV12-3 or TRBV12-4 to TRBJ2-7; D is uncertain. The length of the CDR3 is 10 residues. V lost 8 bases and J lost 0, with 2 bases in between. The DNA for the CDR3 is TGTGCCAGCGGCTCCTACGAGCAGTACTTC. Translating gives CASGSYEQYF.

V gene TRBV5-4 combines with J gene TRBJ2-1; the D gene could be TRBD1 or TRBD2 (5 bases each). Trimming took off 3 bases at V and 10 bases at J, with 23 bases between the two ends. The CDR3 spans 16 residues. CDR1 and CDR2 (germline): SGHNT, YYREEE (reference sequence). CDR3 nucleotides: TGTGCCAGCAGCTCGGAAGCCGGGACGCTTAGAGGGGAGCAGTTCTTC. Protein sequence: CASSSEAGTLRGEQFF.

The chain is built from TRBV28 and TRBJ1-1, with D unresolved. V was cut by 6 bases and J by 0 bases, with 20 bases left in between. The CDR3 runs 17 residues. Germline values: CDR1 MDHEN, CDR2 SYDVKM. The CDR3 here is CASSPTRARFVNTEAFF. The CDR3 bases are TGTGCCAGCAGCCCCACAAGGGCTAGGTTCGTGAACACTGAAGCTTTCTTT.

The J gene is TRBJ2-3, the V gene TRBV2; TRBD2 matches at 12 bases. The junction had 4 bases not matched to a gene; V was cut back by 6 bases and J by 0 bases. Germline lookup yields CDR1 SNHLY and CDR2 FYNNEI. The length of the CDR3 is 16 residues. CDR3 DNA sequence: TGTGCCAGCAGGCTCCTAGCGGGGGGGAGCACAGATACGCAGTATTTT. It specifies CASRLLAGGSTDTQYF.

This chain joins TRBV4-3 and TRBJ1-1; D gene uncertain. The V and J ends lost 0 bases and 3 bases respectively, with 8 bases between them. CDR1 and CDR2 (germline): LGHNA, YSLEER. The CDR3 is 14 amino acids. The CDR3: CASSQDLEDTEAFF. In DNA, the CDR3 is TGCGCCAGCAGCCAAGATTTGGAGGACACTGAAGCTTTCTTT.